The present T cell receptor (beta chain) was sequenced within a study of cytomegalovirus exposure and HLA in healthy donors. Per germline, CDR1 LNHNV and CDR2 YYDKDF (reference sequence). Trimming removed 3 bases from V and 5 bases from J; junction bases left unmatched: 9. The CDR3 runs 17 residues. The PCR contained 60 Vbeta and 13 Jbeta primers. Profiled with immunoSEQ multiplex PCR; TCRdb holds only in-frame clones, not every one. The table has some 120,000 clones, roughly four fifths seen once. The sample consisted of PBMCs. The J gene is TRBJ2-7, the V gene TRBV15, with 14 bases that match TRBD2. The sequence was obtained from a woman between 40 and 55 years old in good health and CMV-seronegative. The CDR3 DNA sequence: TGTGCCACCAGCAGGAGAAAAGGGACTAGCGGGAGCCACGAGCAGTACTTC. Its protein product is CATSRRKGTSGSHEQYF.